Sequencing of this TCR beta chain was carried out in a study of regulatory T cells in long-lasting Graves disease. The germline V gene encodes CDR1 DFQATT and CDR2 SNEGSKA (reference sequence). The trim removed 0 bases at V and 6 bases at J, leaving 4 bases unmatched. The CDR3 loop spans 15 amino acids. Sequencing libraries for TCR beta were prepared with iRepertoire HTBI primers and Arm-PCR of CDR3 regions. TCRdb fed the multiplex PCR reads into MiXCR, producing one record per CDR3 protein. This table has 400,000 to 650,000 distinct CDR3 sequences, 15% to 20% appearing once. The time point was: newly diagnosed GD, antithyroid drugs for less than 3 months. Scientists built the TCR library using RNA that was extracted from PBMCs. This clonotype was detected a few times. A further study also used this sample, focusing on T cells in Graves' hyperthyroidism and ophthalmopathy.

The receptor was isolated from a woman aged 40-65 years with Graves disease. The rearrangement uses TRBV20-1 and TRBJ1-5; 11 bases are shared with TRBD1. The source was peripheral blood mononuclear cells (PBMCs), collected at new diagnosis, from a patient treated with antithyroid drugs. For the CDR3, the DNA is TGCAGTGCTAGAGATGAGGACAGGGGGCTTCAGCCCCAGCATTTT. Its translation: CSARDEDRGLQPQHF.